What follows is one T cell receptor (beta chain) and its context. Libraries were prepared by immunoSEQ multiplex PCR; TCRdb keeps only in-frame clonotypes and omits some of them. Here the sample spans around 230,000 clones, around 87% being singletons. The record originates from a study of cytomegalovirus exposure and HLA in healthy donors. Study-wide background: The same platform as the approximately 640 first-cohort repertoires was used for the 100 to 150 validation repertoires, a later analysis reported.

The V end lost 2 bases, the J end lost 7 bases, and 12 bases lay between the germline ends. The length of the CDR3 is 13 residues. Looked up from germline, CDR1 is GTSNPN and CDR2 is SVGIG (reference sequence). V gene TRBV30 combines with J gene TRBJ1-5, with no clear D. Material for sequencing was PBMCs. This clonotype was sampled from a woman aged 30 to 39 in good health and CMV-seropositive. Here the CDR3 DNA reads TGTGCCTGGAGTAGAATGGGCGGGCAGCCCCAGCATTTT. Amino acid sequence: CAWSRMGGQPQHF.